This passage covers 10 T cell receptor beta chains from one sample sequenced in a study of T cells in Graves' hyperthyroidism and ophthalmopathy. The source material, RNA transcripts, was used to amplify TCR beta CDR3 regions. First-round RT-PCR targeting the TCR CDR3 was performed with the HTBI primer set. TCRdb reanalysed the multiplex PCR reads using MiXCR and keeps one entry per CDR3 protein. In the table there are around 490,000 distinct CDR3 sequences, about 20% of which are singletons. The specimen sequenced was blood. Receptors were obtained from a man aged 35-49 years with Graves' ophthalmopathy.

This clonotype was seen a handful of times. The chain combines TRBV5-1 with TRBJ2-7, with D tentatively TRBD1 (6 bases). Germline CDR1 and CDR2: SGHRS and YFSETQ. V lost 5 bases to trimming and J lost 0 bases, with 15 bases between them. CDR3 size: 15 residues. The CDR3 region has the DNA TGCGCCAGCAGTTCCACCGACAGGAGCTCCTACGAGCAGTACTTC. It codes for CASSSTDRSSYEQYF.

With regard to this clonotype: This sequence may be a read error, since a much larger clone differs from it by one base. The chain is built from TRBV29-1 and TRBJ2-7; TRBD2 agrees at 12 bases. With V trimmed by 4 bases and J by 7 bases, 8 bases remained unmatched. The length of the CDR3 is 14 residues. The V gene's germline CDR1 is SQVTM and CDR2 ANQGSEA. The CDR3 region is CSVAASGRVSEQYF. CDR3 in DNA: TGCAGCGTTGCGGCTAGCGGGAGGGTTAGTGAGCAGTACTTC.

This clonotype was observed at least ten times. The V call is TRBV28, the J call TRBJ2-1; no clear D. The CDR3 is 13 residues long. Deletions cut 5 bases from V and 7 bases from J, with 12 bases between. Germline V CDR1 and CDR2: MDHEN, SYDVKM. The CDR3 loop reads CASSEGIENEQFF. The DNA for the CDR3 is TGTGCCAGCAGTGAAGGGATAGAAAATGAGCAGTTCTTC.

This clonotype showed up just a few times. The gene calls are TRBV11-3 and TRBJ2-7, with TRBD2 matching over 10 bases. Germline-derived CDR1 and CDR2 are SGHNT and YENEEA. J was trimmed by 4 bases and V by 5 bases; bases with no gene match: 8. The CDR3 is 15 amino acids. CDR3: CASSPSSGGPYEQYF. The CDR3 DNA reads TGTGCCAGCAGCCCATCTAGCGGGGGACCTTACGAGCAGTACTTC.

The chain is built from TRBV5-4 and TRBJ2-3; 7 bases are shared with TRBD1. This CDR3 is 15 amino acids long. J was trimmed by 2 bases and V by 5 bases; bases with no gene match: 8. Germline CDR1 SGHNT, CDR2 YYREEE (reference sequence). DNA for the CDR3: TGTGCCAGCAGTTCCCGGGACAGTAACACAGATACGCAGTATTTT. Translated: CASSSRDSNTDTQYF.

The chain joins TRBV6-1 to TRBJ1-5, with D hard to call. The V end was cut by 1 base, the J end by 2 bases, with 15 bases between. The CDR3 covers 17 residues. Per germline, CDR1 MNHNS and CDR2 SASEGT. The CDR3 is CASSEDAGGIGNQPQHF. The CDR3 bases are TGTGCCAGCAGTGAAGACGCAGGCGGTATCGGCAATCAGCCCCAGCATTTT.

This clonotype was seen only a few times. The chain employs TRBV28 and TRBJ2-1; 7 bases are a match to TRBD1. Trimming removed 7 bases from V and 10 bases from J; junction bases left unmatched: 10. The length of the CDR3 is 13 residues. From germline, CDR1 is MDHEN and CDR2 SYDVKM. The CDR3 loop is CASTHVGDREQFF. The CDR3 DNA reads TGTGCCAGCACCCACGTAGGGGACAGAGAGCAGTTCTTC.

V gene TRBV29-1 combines with J gene TRBJ2-1; possible D gene TRBD2, 6 bases. Between the trimmed V and J ends, which lost 6 bases and 0 bases, there was a span of 15 bases. Germline CDR1 and CDR2: SQVTM and ANQGSEA. This CDR3 region has 15 residues. The CDR3 protein is CSVHSGSSSYNEQFF. CDR3 DNA: TGCAGCGTGCACAGCGGGTCAAGCTCCTACAATGAGCAGTTCTTC.

The V call is TRBV5-4, the J call TRBJ2-7; possibly TRBD2 for D (6 bases). V was cut by 2 bases and J by 2 bases, with 11 bases left in between. This CDR3 spans 14 amino acids. Germline CDR1 and CDR2: SGHNT and YYREEE (reference sequence). The CDR3 DNA reads as TGTGCCAGCAGCTTCCGGGCGGGGCCCTACGAGCAGTACTTC. It translates to CASSFRAGPYEQYF.

In its sample, this clonotype was seen a few times. This chain uses TRBV18 with TRBJ2-5, with D perhaps TRBD2 (5 bases). V gave up 1 base and J gave up 6 bases, with 12 bases separating them. Germline V CDR1 and CDR2: KGHSH, LQKENI. CDR3 length: 14 amino acids. CDR3 residues: CASSPREGWKTQYF. The CDR3, as DNA: TGTGCCAGCTCACCACGCGAGGGTTGGAAGACCCAGTACTTC.